The next 14 T cell receptor beta chains were all read from a single sample in a study of control samples from healthy donors and cancer patients. The protocol was immunoSEQ multiplex PCR, while the TCRdb copy is restricted to in-frame clones and leaves out a portion. Of approximately 130,000 clones in the sample, about nine tenths were seen once. What was sequenced was blood. These TCRs come from a man aged 35 to 55 in good health.

This sequence joins TRBV7-7 and TRBJ2-5; D may match TRBD1 or TRBD2 (5 bases each). The CDR3 is 15 amino acids. Germline V gene lookup returns CDR1 SSHAT and CDR2 FNYEAQ (reference sequence). The V and J ends lost 4 bases and 1 base respectively, with 13 bases between them. The DNA of the CDR3 is TGTGCCAGCAGCTCAGGGACCGGATTCCAAGAGACCCAGTACTTC. Amino acids: CASSSGTGFQETQYF.

Remarks on this clone: In the same sample, other DNA sequences code for this CDR3. The chain recombines TRBV5-1 with TRBJ2-5; TRBD2 matches at 7 bases. This CDR3 spans 13 amino acids. V gave up 2 bases and J gave up 4 bases; unmatched junction bases: 2. Per the germline V gene, CDR1 is SGHRS and CDR2 is YFSETQ. The CDR3 DNA follows: TGCGCCAGCAGCTTAGGCGGGGGAGAGACCCAGTACTTC. Amino acids: CASSLGGGETQYF.

The genes are TRBV29-1 and TRBJ2-7; D perhaps matches TRBD2 (6 bases). Germline V gene lookup returns CDR1 SQVTM and CDR2 ANQGSEA. The CDR3 length is 12 residues. Trimming shortened V by 7 bases and J by 3 bases, and 13 bases separated the two germline ends. The CDR3 region is CSARGDSYEQYF. The CDR3 DNA reads TGCAGCGCCCGCGGGGATAGCTACGAGCAGTACTTC.

This clone was seen more than once but under ten times. V and J are TRBV19 and TRBJ2-7, with D perhaps TRBD1 (6 bases). CDR1 and CDR2 from the germline V gene are LNHDA and SQIVND (reference sequence). CDR3 size: 15 residues. V was trimmed by 7 bases and J by 0 bases, leaving 16 bases between them. CDR3 in amino acids: CASTPSGTHSYEQYF. As DNA, the CDR3 is TGTGCCAGTACTCCCTCCGGGACACACTCCTACGAGCAGTACTTC. The variable domain in full, with the rest retrieved from reference TRBV19 and TRBJ2-7, is DGGITQSPKYLFRKEGQNVTLSCEQNLNHDAMYWYRQDPGQGLRLIYYSQIVNDFQKGDIAEGYSVSREKKESFPLTVTSAQKNPTAFYLCASTPSGTHSYEQYFGPGTRLTVT.

The chain couples TRBV10-2 to TRBJ1-2; D is undetermined. Trimming pared 3 bases from V and 1 base from J, leaving 15 bases between. This CDR3 region has 16 residues. Looked up from germline, CDR1 is WSHSY and CDR2 is SAAADI. The CDR3 DNA reads TGCGCCAGCAGTGATCCCCGCCAGAGAAATAACTATGGCTACACCTTC. It codes for CASSDPRQRNNYGYTF.

The V call is TRBV24-1, the J call TRBJ2-3, with 9 bases lining up with TRBD2. Unmatched junction bases numbered 4, after V lost 1 base and J lost 0 bases. Germline lookup yields CDR1 KGHDR and CDR2 SFDVKD. The CDR3 length is 17 residues. CDR3 DNA sequence: TGTGCCACCAGTGATTTAAAGGCGGGGGGGAGCACAGATACGCAGTATTTT. Amino acids: CATSDLKAGGSTDTQYF.

The V call is TRBV7-2, the J call TRBJ2-2; possibly TRBD1 for D (5 bases). Germline values: CDR1 SGHTA, CDR2 FQGNSA. The CDR3 length is 17 residues. Between the trimmed V and J ends, which lost 1 base and 6 bases, there was a span of 18 bases. The CDR3, as DNA: TGTGCCAGCAGCTTAGGCCAGGGTGGCTCCTTCGCCGGGGAGCTGTTTTTT. Encoded protein: CASSLGQGGSFAGELFF.

This clone was counted a few times. This chain connects TRBV7-2 to TRBJ1-2; D uncertain. The V gene lost 3 bases and the J gene lost 0 bases, with 11 bases spanning the gap. The CDR3 runs 15 residues. The germline V gene has CDR1 SGHTA and CDR2 FQGNSA. The DNA for the CDR3 is TGTGCCAGCAGCTTTATATCCCAAACTAACTATGGCTACACCTTC. Translating it yields CASSFISQTNYGYTF. Full variable domain (rest looked up from reference TRBV7-2 and TRBJ1-2): GAGVSQSPSNKVTEKGKDVELRCDPISGHTALYWYRQSLGQGLEFLIYFQGNSAPDKSGLPSDRFSAERTGGSVSTLTIQRTQQEDSAVYLCASSFISQTNYGYTFGSGTRLTVV.

V is TRBV7-3 and J is TRBJ2-7; 7 nucleotides align to TRBD1. CDR1 and CDR2 (germline): SGHTA, FQGTGA. V lost 5 bases, J lost 5 bases, and 9 bases stayed unmatched. The CDR3 totals 14 residues. CDR3 nucleotide sequence: TGTGCCAGCAGCCCAGCGACAGGGCTCGACGAGCAGTACTTC. Translated: CASSPATGLDEQYF.

This chain connects TRBV5-1 to TRBJ2-7, with 14 bases lining up with TRBD2. CDR1 SGHRS and CDR2 YFSETQ come from the germline V gene. The CDR3 extends over 16 amino acids. Germline trimming cut 4 bases from V and 3 bases from J; bases unmatched to any gene: 6. The CDR3 bases are TGCGCCAGCAGCCGAGGACTAGCGGGGGGATACTACGAGCAGTACTTC. It codes for CASSRGLAGGYYEQYF. Looking up the rest from reference TRBV5-1 and TRBJ2-7 gives the full variable domain: KAGVTQTPRYLIKTRGQQVTLSCSPISGHRSVSWYQQTPGQGLQFLFEYFSETQRNKGNFPGRFSGRQFSNSRSEMNVSTLELGDSALYLCASSRGLAGGYYEQYFGPGTRLTVT.

The V and J genes are TRBV24-1 and TRBJ2-5; TRBD2 is a possible D gene (5 bases). The CDR3 has 14 residues. Trimming removed 7 bases at V and 4 bases at J, with 15 bases between. The germline V gene has CDR1 KGHDR and CDR2 SFDVKD. CDR3 protein: CATRDTRGRETQYF. The CDR3 DNA follows: TGTGCCACCAGAGACACGAGAGGGCGAGAGACCCAGTACTTC.

This clone occurred once. This chain connects TRBV25-1 to TRBJ2-1; unclear D gene. Germline lookup yields CDR1 MGHDK and CDR2 SYGVNS. The CDR3 has 14 residues. The V and J ends lost 3 bases and 0 bases respectively, with 6 bases between them. The CDR3 here is CASSEWGSYNEQFF. The CDR3 DNA reads TGTGCCAGCAGTGAGTGGGGCTCCTACAATGAGCAGTTCTTC.

The chain uses TRBV7-2 and TRBJ2-3, with D maybe TRBD2 (5 bases). Germline CDR1 reads SGHTA; CDR2 reads FQGNSA. The V end lost 1 base, the J end lost 5 bases, and 10 bases lay between the germline ends. The CDR3 sequence is 14 residues long. CDR3: CASSLGRAGDTQYF. In nucleotides, the CDR3 is TGTGCCAGCAGCTTAGGACGCGCGGGAGATACGCAGTATTTT. Based on the CDR3 plus reference TRBV7-2 and TRBJ2-3, the full variable domain is GAGVSQSPSNKVTEKGKDVELRCDPISGHTALYWYRQSLGQGLEFLIYFQGNSAPDKSGLPSDRFSAERTGGSVSTLTIQRTQQEDSAVYLCASSLGRAGDTQYFGPGTRLTVL.

CDR3 DNA sequence: TGTGCCAGCAGCGTAGGACAGGGGATGACTGAAGCTTTCTTT. It encodes CASSVGQGMTEAFF. The J gene is TRBJ1-1, the V gene TRBV9, with 8 bases matching TRBD1. This CDR3 contains 14 residues. Germline CDR1 reads SGDLS; CDR2 reads YYNGEE. V shed 0 bases, J shed 5 bases, and the junction held 3 bases outside the gene matches.